Below are 27 T cell receptor beta chains sequenced from a single sample in a study of cytomegalovirus exposure and HLA in healthy donors. 13 Jbeta primers and 60 Vbeta primers were used for the PCR. Libraries were prepared by immunoSEQ multiplex PCR; TCRdb keeps only in-frame clonotypes and omits some of them. This table holds 90,000 to 120,000 clones, more than 70% found once. The sample was PBMCs. The receptor set was obtained from a man aged 18 to 30 in good health and CMV-seronegative.

The gene calls are TRBV6-5 and TRBJ2-3, with D perhaps TRBD2 (6 bases). The V and J ends lost 8 bases and 2 bases respectively, with 11 bases between them. The CDR3 has 13 amino acids. The germline CDR1 and CDR2 sequences are MNHEY and SVGAGI. The CDR3 nucleotides are TGTGCCAGCTGGGGGAGGCCCACAGATACGCAGTATTTT. This encodes CASWGRPTDTQYF.

V is TRBV6-4 and J is TRBJ2-3, with a tentative D call TRBD1 (6 bases). The CDR3 is 17 residues long. V lost 0 bases and J 5 bases, leaving 18 bases between the germline ends. Looked up from germline, CDR1 is MRHNA and CDR2 is SNTAGT. The CDR3 nucleotides are TGTGCCAGCAGTGACTCGAGCCTCACAGGGCCCGGAGATACGCAGTATTTT. Its translation: CASSDSSLTGPGDTQYF.

The rearrangement uses TRBV11-2 and TRBJ1-1; no reliable D call. Per germline, CDR1 SGHAT and CDR2 FQNNGV. The CDR3 has 15 residues. Trimming stripped 6 bases from V and 1 base from J, with 15 bases between. CDR3 in DNA: TGTGCCAGCAGAGTCGGGGAAGGACGGAACACTGAAGCTTTCTTT. This translates into CASRVGEGRNTEAFF.

The table lists this clone with a count of one. V gene TRBV6-6 combines with J gene TRBJ1-2; 8 bases are shared with TRBD1. Germline V CDR1 and CDR2: MNHNY, SVGAGI (reference sequence). V lost 4 bases and J lost 13; bases outside the gene matches: 14. This CDR3 has 14 amino acids. The DNA of the CDR3 is TGTGCCAGCAGTTCGGGACAGGCCTATAAAGGGAGCACCTTC. It codes for CASSSGQAYKGSTF.

V gene TRBV11-2 combines with J gene TRBJ1-1, with D uncertain. This CDR3 spans 13 amino acids. V was trimmed by 1 base and J by 5 bases, leaving 8 bases between them. Looked up from germline, CDR1 is SGHAT and CDR2 is FQNNGV. The CDR3 nucleotides read TGTGCCAGCAGCTTAGTCCAGAAGACTGAAGCTTTCTTT. Protein: CASSLVQKTEAFF.

The chain links TRBV7-2 to TRBJ2-7; D not certain. The CDR3 totals 11 residues. Trimming cost V 5 bases and J 5 bases, with 7 bases left between them. Germline lookup yields CDR1 SGHTA and CDR2 FQGNSA. CDR3 nucleotide sequence: TGTGCCAGCAGCAAATTAAACGAGCAGTACTTC. It yields the protein CASSKLNEQYF.

Remarks on this clone: Distinct nucleotide sequences in the sample also encode this CDR3. The V call is TRBV5-1, the J call TRBJ2-5, with D perhaps TRBD2 (5 bases). The CDR3 loop spans 12 amino acids. Trimming left V 5 bases short and J 1 base short, with 6 bases between. Germline CDR1 is SGHRS and CDR2 is YFSETQ. The CDR3 protein is CASRDSQETQYF. Here the CDR3 DNA reads TGCGCCAGCAGGGACTCCCAAGAGACCCAGTACTTC.

The rearrangement uses TRBV19 and TRBJ2-4; no firm D call. The CDR3 extends over 16 amino acids. With 5 bases removed from V and 0 bases from J, the gap between germline ends came to 14 bases. Germline CDR1 reads LNHDA; CDR2 reads SQIVND (reference sequence). The CDR3 DNA sequence: TGTGCCAGTAGTGACCGTTCGGGTCTAGCCAAAAACATTCAGTACTTC. Amino acid sequence: CASSDRSGLAKNIQYF.

This chain connects TRBV6-7 to TRBJ2-7; perhaps TRBD1 as D (5 bases). TRBV6-7 is marked as an open reading frame, function uncertain. V shed 2 bases and J shed 0 bases, with 11 bases lying between them. This CDR3 contains 15 residues. The CDR3 bases are TGTGCCAGCAGTTACAGGGGCTCTAGCTCCTACGAGCAGTACTTC. Translated, it gives CASSYRGSSSYEQYF.

The chain employs TRBV19 and TRBJ2-2; 10 bases are a match to TRBD1. V gave up 6 bases and J gave up 2 bases; unmatched junction bases: 3. Per germline, CDR1 LNHDA and CDR2 SQIVND (reference sequence). The CDR3 covers 15 residues. CDR3 bases: TGTGCCAGTAGGGGACAGGGGTATAACACCGGGGAGCTGTTTTTT. Translated: CASRGQGYNTGELFF. The full variable domain, its missing parts supplied by reference TRBV19 and TRBJ2-2, is DGGITQSPKYLFRKEGQNVTLSCEQNLNHDAMYWYRQDPGQGLRLIYYSQIVNDFQKGDIAEGYSVSREKKESFPLTVTSAQKNPTAFYLCASRGQGYNTGELFFGEGSRLTVL.

This rearrangement joins TRBV28 to TRBJ1-5, with D perhaps TRBD1 (5 bases). Between the trimmed V and J ends, which lost 6 bases and 2 bases, there was a span of 14 bases. Germline V gene sequence: CDR1 MDHEN, CDR2 SYDVKM. CDR3 length: 15 residues. DNA for the CDR3: TGTGCCAGCAGGGCCCAGGGAGGGGGCAATCAGCCCCAGCATTTT. It yields the protein CASRAQGGGNQPQHF.

This chain links TRBV7-2 with TRBJ1-4, with 11 bases identical to TRBD1. The CDR3 contains 14 residues. V was pared by 6 bases and J by 7 bases, with 4 bases of the junction left unmatched. Germline assignment: CDR1 SGHTA and CDR2 FQGNSA. The CDR3 here is CASRLGTGGEKLFF. In DNA, the CDR3 is TGTGCCAGCAGGTTGGGGACAGGGGGTGAAAAACTGTTTTTT.

The chain couples TRBV12-2 to TRBJ2-1; the tabulated D call, TRBD1, remains unverified against the DNA. TRBV12-2 is flagged as a pseudogene. The CDR3 spans 14 residues. The CDR3 nucleotides read TGTGCAAGTCGCTTCCGACAACAGTACAATGAGCAGTTCTTC. Translating gives CASRFRQQYNEQFF.

V usage is TRBV15 and J usage is TRBJ2-1, with 9 bases aligning to TRBD2. With V trimmed by 0 bases and J by 7 bases, 10 bases remained unmatched. The CDR3 runs to 17 residues. Germline-derived CDR1 and CDR2 are LNHNV and YYDKDF (reference sequence). CDR3 protein: CATSRDFGGGAGNEQFF. CDR3 nucleotide sequence: TGTGCCACCAGCAGAGATTTCGGCGGGGGGGCCGGTAATGAGCAGTTCTTC.

Here the CDR3 DNA reads TGTGCCAGCAGTTTCGGGACAGGGGAAGCTAACTATGGCTACACCTTC. Protein product: CASSFGTGEANYGYTF. The rearrangement links TRBV6-5 to TRBJ1-2; 10 nucleotides line up with TRBD1. CDR3 length: 16 residues. Germline V lookup: CDR1 MNHEY, CDR2 SVGAGI. Trimming cost V 4 bases and J 0 bases; bases outside gene matches: 5.

This chain links TRBV7-2 with TRBJ2-3, with TRBD2 matching 16 bases. This CDR3 has 14 amino acids. V dropped 3 bases and J dropped 11; count of bases not matched to a gene: 2. Germline-derived CDR1 and CDR2 are SGHTA and FQGNSA. CDR3 DNA: TGTGCCAGCAGCTTTGGGACTAGCGGGGGGGAGCAGTATTTT. This codes for CASSFGTSGGEQYF.

The rearrangement joins TRBV7-3 to TRBJ1-6; TRBD1 might be the D (5 bases). Germline-derived CDR1 and CDR2 are SGHTA and FQGTGA. The CDR3 spans 16 residues. V lost 5 bases to trimming and J lost 1 base, with 12 bases between them. The CDR3: CASSSSGGSYNSPLHF. The CDR3 DNA is TGTGCCAGCAGCAGTTCGGGGGGGTCCTATAATTCACCCCTCCACTTT.

CDR3 DNA sequence: TGTGCCAGCAGCCAGCTTGGATCTAGGTCGGATACGCAGTATTTT. It translates to CASSQLGSRSDTQYF. This chain uses TRBV5-6 with TRBJ2-3, with D unresolved. The CDR3 totals 15 residues. Germline V CDR1 and CDR2: SGHDT, YYEEEE. The V end lost 4 bases, the J end lost 6 bases, and 18 bases lay between the germline ends.

This clone showed up just a few times. CDR3 loop: CASHLGLAGFSYEQYF. The DNA for the CDR3 is TGTGCCAGCCACCTCGGGCTAGCGGGATTCTCCTACGAGCAGTACTTC. This sequence joins TRBV6-6 and TRBJ2-7; 9 bases are shared with TRBD2. Germline V gene sequence: CDR1 MNHNY, CDR2 SVGAGI (reference sequence). After removal of 8 bases from V and 0 bases from J, the junction contained 11 bases not matched to a gene. CDR3 length: 16 amino acids.

Of note for this clone: The junction departs from the called germline gene at one end, perhaps through a read error. The chain couples TRBV7-9 to TRBJ2-5; TRBD1 aligns across 7 bases. The length of the CDR3 is 14 residues. Germline loops: CDR1 SEHNR, CDR2 FQNEAQ (reference sequence). CDR3 region: CSSSLGQTEETQYF. The DNA of the CDR3 is TGTTCCAGCAGCTTGGGACAGACGGAAGAGACCCAGTACTTC.

The CDR3 sequence is CASRRSSMGNTIYF. The DNA of the CDR3 is TGTGCCAGCAGACGGAGTAGTATGGGAAACACCATATATTTT. The chain uses TRBV6-5 and TRBJ1-3; D is undetermined. The CDR3 sequence is 14 residues long. V was pared by 6 bases and J by 4 bases, with 13 bases between. CDR1 is MNHEY, CDR2 SVGAGI, per germline.

The rearrangement uses TRBV5-1 and TRBJ2-1; 10 nucleotides line up with TRBD1. The V gene end was trimmed by 3 bases and the J gene end by 3 bases; junction bases not matched to a gene: 6. This CDR3 is 16 amino acids long. Germline CDR1 and CDR2: SGHRS and YFSETQ. CDR3 sequence (DNA): TGCGCCAGCAGCTACGGGACAGGGGTCCTCTACAATGAGCAGTTCTTC. Encoded protein: CASSYGTGVLYNEQFF.

Concerning this clone itself: Other nucleotide sequences from this sample produce the same CDR3. This chain joins TRBV28 and TRBJ2-5; TRBD1 matches at 7 bases. There are 16 residues in the CDR3. Per germline, CDR1 MDHEN and CDR2 SYDVKM. V lost 7 bases and J lost 2; bases outside the gene matches: 13. CDR3 sequence (DNA): TGTGCCAGCAACCCCAACCCGGGACAGACACAAGAGACCCAGTACTTC. It translates to CASNPNPGQTQETQYF.

V is TRBV5-4 and J is TRBJ2-3; D is uncertain. V was clipped by 4 bases and J by 2 bases, with 8 bases between them. Germline loops: CDR1 SGHNT, CDR2 YYREEE (reference sequence). The CDR3 length is 13 residues. The CDR3 reads CASSRQDTDTQYF. The DNA for the CDR3 is TGTGCCAGCAGCCGCCAGGACACAGATACGCAGTATTTT.

The chain joins TRBV19 to TRBJ1-2; a possible D gene is TRBD1 (5 bases). Germline-derived CDR1 and CDR2 are LNHDA and SQIVND (reference sequence). Trimming pared 11 bases from V and 1 base from J, leaving 8 bases between. This CDR3 region has 11 residues. This chain's CDR3 is CAAGLNYGYTF. The CDR3 coding sequence is TGTGCCGCAGGGCTTAACTATGGCTACACCTTC. The complete variable domain, with remaining parts taken from reference TRBV19 and TRBJ1-2, reads DGGITQSPKYLFRKEGQNVTLSCEQNLNHDAMYWYRQDPGQGLRLIYYSQIVNDFQKGDIAEGYSVSREKKESFPLTVTSAQKNPTAFYLCAAGLNYGYTFGSGTRLTVV.

The chain has TRBV5-5 and TRBJ1-5; 9 bases line up with TRBD1. Trimming at V came to 4 bases and at J to 5 bases, leaving 4 bases not matched to a gene. CDR1 is SGHKS, CDR2 YYEKEE, per germline (reference sequence). CDR3 length: 14 amino acids. The CDR3 loop reads CASSPGTGHQPQHF. The CDR3 bases are TGTGCCAGCAGCCCTGGGACAGGGCATCAGCCCCAGCATTTT. Based on the CDR3 plus reference TRBV5-5 and TRBJ1-5, the full variable domain is DAGVTQSPTHLIKTRGQQVTLRCSPISGHKSVSWYQQVLGQGPQFIFQYYEKEERGRGNFPDRFSARQFPNYSSELNVNALLLGDSALYLCASSPGTGHQPQHFGDGTRLSIL.

With respect to this clone: One end of the junction does not line up with germline, which may come from a read error. The chain joins TRBV7-7 to TRBJ2-1, with TRBD2 matching 14 bases. CDR3 length: 16 residues. CDR1 SSHAT and CDR2 FNYEAQ come from the germline V gene (reference sequence). CDR3 region: CASSFGLAGGYNEQFF. For the CDR3, the DNA is TGTGCTAGCAGCTTTGGACTAGCGGGGGGTTACAATGAGCAGTTCTTC. Variable domain in full (rest from reference TRBV7-7 and TRBJ2-1): GAGVSQSPRYKVTKRGQDVTLRCDPISSHATLYWYQQALGQGPEFLTYFNYEAQPDKSGLPSDRFSAERPEGSISTLTIQRTEQRDSAMYRCASSFGLAGGYNEQFFGPGTRLTVL.